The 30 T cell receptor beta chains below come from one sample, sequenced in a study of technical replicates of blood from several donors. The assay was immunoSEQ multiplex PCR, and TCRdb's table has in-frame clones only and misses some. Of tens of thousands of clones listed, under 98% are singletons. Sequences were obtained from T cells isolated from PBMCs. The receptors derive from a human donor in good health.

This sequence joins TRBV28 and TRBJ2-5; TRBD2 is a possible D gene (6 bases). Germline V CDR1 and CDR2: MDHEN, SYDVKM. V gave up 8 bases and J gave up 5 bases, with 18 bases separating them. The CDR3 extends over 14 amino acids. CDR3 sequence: CASDSATGGETQYF. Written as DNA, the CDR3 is TGTGCCAGCGATTCGGCTACTGGAGGGGAGACCCAGTACTTC.

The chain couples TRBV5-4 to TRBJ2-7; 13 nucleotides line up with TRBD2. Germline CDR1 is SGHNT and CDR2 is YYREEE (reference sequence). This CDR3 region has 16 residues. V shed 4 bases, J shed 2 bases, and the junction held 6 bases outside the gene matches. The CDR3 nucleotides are TGTGCCAGCAGCAGAGCCGGGACTAGCGGGACCTACGAGCAGTACTTC. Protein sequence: CASSRAGTSGTYEQYF.

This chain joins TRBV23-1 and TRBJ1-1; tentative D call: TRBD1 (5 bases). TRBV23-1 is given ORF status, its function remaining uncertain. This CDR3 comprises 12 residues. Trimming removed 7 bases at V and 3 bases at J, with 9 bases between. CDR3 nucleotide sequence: TGCGCCAGCACCACAGGAGACACTGAAGCTTTCTTT. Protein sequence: CASTTGDTEAFF.

The CDR3 spells CASHLRSSYEQYF. In DNA, the CDR3 is TGTGCCAGCCATTTACGGAGCTCCTACGAGCAGTACTTC. The genes are TRBV6-1 and TRBJ2-7, with D unresolved. CDR3 size: 13 residues. The germline V gene encodes CDR1 MNHNS and CDR2 SASEGT. V was cut by 8 bases and J by 0 bases, with 11 bases left in between.

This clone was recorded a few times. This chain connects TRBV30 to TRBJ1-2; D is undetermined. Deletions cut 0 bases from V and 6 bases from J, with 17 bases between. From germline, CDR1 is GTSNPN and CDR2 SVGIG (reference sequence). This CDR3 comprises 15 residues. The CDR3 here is CAWSVGPDSIDGYTF. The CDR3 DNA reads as TGTGCCTGGAGTGTAGGTCCAGACTCGATCGATGGCTACACCTTC.

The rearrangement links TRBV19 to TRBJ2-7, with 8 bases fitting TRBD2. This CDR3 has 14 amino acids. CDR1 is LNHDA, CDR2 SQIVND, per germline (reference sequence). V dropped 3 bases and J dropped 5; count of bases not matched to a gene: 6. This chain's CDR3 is CASSISGLDNEQYF. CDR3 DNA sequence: TGTGCCAGTAGTATCTCGGGACTAGATAACGAGCAGTACTTC. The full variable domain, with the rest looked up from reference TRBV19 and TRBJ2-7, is DGGITQSPKYLFRKEGQNVTLSCEQNLNHDAMYWYRQDPGQGLRLIYYSQIVNDFQKGDIAEGYSVSREKKESFPLTVTSAQKNPTAFYLCASSISGLDNEQYFGPGTRLTVT.

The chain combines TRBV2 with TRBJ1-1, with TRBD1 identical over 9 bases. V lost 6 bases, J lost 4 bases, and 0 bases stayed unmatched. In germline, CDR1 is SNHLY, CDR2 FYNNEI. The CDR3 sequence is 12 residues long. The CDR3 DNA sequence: TGTGCCAGCAGGACAGGGGGCACTGAAGCTTTCTTT. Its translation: CASRTGGTEAFF.

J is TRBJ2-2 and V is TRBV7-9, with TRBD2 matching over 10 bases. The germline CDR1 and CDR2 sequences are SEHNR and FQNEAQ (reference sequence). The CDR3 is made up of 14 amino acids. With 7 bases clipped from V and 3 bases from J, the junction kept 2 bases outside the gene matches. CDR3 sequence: CASMSGRDTGELFF. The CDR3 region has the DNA TGTGCCAGCATGAGCGGGAGGGACACCGGGGAGCTGTTTTTT.

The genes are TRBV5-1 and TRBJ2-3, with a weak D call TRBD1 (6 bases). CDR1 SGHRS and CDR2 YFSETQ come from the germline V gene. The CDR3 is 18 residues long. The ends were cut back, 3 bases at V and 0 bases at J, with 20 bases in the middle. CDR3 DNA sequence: TGCGCCAGCAGCTCCCAGGGGTACACGACGCCTAGCACAGATACGCAGTATTTT. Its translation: CASSSQGYTTPSTDTQYF.

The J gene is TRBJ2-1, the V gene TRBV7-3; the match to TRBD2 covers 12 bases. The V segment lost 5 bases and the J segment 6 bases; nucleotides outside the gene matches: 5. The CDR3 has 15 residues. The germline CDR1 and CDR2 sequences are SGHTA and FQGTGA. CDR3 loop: CASSNELAGGNEQFF. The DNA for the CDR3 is TGTGCCAGCAGCAACGAACTAGCGGGAGGCAATGAGCAGTTCTTC.

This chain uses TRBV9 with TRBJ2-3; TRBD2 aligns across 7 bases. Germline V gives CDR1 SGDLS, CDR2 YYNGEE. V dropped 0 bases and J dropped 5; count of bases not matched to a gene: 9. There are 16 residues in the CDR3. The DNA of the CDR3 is TGTGCCAGCAGCGTAGCTCTCGCGGGAGCTGGAGATACGCAGTATTTT. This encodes CASSVALAGAGDTQYF.

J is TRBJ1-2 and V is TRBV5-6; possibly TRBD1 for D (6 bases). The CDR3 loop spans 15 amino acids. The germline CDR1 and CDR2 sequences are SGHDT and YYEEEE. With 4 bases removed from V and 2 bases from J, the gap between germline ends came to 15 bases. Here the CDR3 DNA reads TGTGCCAGCAGCCTGGCGGGGGGGGCCAACTATGGCTACACCTTC. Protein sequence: CASSLAGGANYGYTF. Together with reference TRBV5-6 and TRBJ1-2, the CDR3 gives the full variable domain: DAGVTQSPTHLIKTRGQQVTLRCSPKSGHDTVSWYQQALGQGPQFIFQYYEEEERQRGNFPDRFSGHQFPNYSSELNVNALLLGDSALYLCASSLAGGANYGYTFGSGTRLTVV.

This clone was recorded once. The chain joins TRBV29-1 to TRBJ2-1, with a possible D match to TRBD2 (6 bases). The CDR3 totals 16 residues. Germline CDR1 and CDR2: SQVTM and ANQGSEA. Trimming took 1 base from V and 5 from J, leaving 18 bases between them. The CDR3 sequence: CSVEAWGLNRNNEQFF. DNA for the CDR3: TGCAGCGTTGAAGCGTGGGGACTCAATCGAAACAATGAGCAGTTCTTC.

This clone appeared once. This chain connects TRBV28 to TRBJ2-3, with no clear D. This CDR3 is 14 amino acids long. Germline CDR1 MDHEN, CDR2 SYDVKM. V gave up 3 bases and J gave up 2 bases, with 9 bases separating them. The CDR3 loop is CASSFSQDTDTQYF. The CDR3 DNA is TGTGCCAGCAGTTTTTCGCAGGACACAGATACGCAGTATTTT.

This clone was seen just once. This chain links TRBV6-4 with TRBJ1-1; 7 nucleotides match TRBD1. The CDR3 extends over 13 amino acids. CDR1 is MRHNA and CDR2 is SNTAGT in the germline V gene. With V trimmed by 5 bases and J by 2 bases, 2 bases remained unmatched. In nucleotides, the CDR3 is TGTGCCAGCAGTCGACAGGGTAACACTGAAGCTTTCTTT. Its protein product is CASSRQGNTEAFF.

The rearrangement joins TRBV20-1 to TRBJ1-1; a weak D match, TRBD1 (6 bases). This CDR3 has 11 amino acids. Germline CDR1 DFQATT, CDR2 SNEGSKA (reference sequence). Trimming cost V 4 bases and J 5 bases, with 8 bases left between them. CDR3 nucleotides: TGCAGTGCTAAAGGGGGAACTGAAGCTTTCTTT. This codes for CSAKGGTEAFF.

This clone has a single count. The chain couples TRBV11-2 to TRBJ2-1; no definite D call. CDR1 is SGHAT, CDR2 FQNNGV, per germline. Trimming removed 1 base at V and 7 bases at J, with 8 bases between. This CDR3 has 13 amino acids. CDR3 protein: CASSLAFRNEQFF. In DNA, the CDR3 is TGTGCCAGCAGCTTAGCGTTCAGGAATGAGCAGTTCTTC.

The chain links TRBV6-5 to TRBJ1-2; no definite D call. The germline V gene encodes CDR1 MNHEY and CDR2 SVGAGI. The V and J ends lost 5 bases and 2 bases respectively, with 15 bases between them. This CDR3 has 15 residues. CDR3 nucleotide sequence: TGTGCCAGCAGTCATGGGGAGGGTCCCAACTATGGCTACACCTTC. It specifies CASSHGEGPNYGYTF.

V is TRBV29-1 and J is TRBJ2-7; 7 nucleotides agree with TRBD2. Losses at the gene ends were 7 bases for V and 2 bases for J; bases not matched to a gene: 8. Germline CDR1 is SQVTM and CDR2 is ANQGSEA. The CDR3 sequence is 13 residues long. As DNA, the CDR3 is TGCAGCGGGGGGGGACGGTTAACCTACGAGCAGTACTTC. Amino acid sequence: CSGGGRLTYEQYF.

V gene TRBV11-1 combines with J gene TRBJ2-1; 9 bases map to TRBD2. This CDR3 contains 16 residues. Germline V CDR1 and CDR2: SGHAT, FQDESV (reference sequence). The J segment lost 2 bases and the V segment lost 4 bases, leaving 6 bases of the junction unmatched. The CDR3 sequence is CASSSTSGLPYNEQFF. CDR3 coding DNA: TGTGCCAGCAGCTCCACTAGCGGGCTGCCCTACAATGAGCAGTTCTTC.

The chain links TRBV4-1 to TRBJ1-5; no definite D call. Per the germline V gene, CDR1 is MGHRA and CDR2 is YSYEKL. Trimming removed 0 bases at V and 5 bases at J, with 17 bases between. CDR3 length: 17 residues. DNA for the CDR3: TGCGCCAGCAGCCAAGAATGGGGTCTACCCGGGGATCAGCCCCAGCATTTT. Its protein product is CASSQEWGLPGDQPQHF.

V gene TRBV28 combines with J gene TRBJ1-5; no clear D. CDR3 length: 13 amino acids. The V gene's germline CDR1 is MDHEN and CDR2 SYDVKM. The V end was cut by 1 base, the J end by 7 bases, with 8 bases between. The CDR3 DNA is TGTGCCAGCAGTTTATTCGGGAACCAGCCCCAGCATTTT. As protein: CASSLFGNQPQHF.

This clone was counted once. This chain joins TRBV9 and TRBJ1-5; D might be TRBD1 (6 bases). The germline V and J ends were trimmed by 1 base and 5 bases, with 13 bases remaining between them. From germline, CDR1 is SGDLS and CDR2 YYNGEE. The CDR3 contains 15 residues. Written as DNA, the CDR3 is TGTGCCAGCAGCGTAACAGGGAGACCCGATCAGCCCCAGCATTTT. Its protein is CASSVTGRPDQPQHF.

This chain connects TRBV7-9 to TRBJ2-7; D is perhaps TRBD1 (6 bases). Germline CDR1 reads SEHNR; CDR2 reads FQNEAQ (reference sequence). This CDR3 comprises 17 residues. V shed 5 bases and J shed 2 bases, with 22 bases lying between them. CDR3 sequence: CASSPEGVGGLTYEQYF. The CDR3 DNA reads TGTGCCAGCAGCCCAGAGGGGGTCGGCGGGCTGACCTACGAGCAGTACTTC.

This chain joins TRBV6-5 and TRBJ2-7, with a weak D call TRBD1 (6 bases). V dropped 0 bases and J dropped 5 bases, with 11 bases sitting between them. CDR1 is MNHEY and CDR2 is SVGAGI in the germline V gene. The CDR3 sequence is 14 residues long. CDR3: CASSYSSWGHEQYF. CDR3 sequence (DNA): TGTGCCAGCAGTTACTCGAGTTGGGGGCACGAGCAGTACTTC.

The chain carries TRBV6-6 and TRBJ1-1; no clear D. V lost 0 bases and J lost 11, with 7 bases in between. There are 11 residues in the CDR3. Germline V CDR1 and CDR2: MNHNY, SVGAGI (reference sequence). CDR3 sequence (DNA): TGTGCCAGCAGTTACTCCCCGGAGGCTTTCTTT. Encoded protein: CASSYSPEAFF.

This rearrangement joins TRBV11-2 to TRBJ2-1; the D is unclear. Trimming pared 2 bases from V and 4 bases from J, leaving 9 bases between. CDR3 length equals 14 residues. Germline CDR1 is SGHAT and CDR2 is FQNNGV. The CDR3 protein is CASSLTKDYNEQFF. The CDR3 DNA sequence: TGTGCCAGCAGCTTAACAAAAGATTACAATGAGCAGTTCTTC.

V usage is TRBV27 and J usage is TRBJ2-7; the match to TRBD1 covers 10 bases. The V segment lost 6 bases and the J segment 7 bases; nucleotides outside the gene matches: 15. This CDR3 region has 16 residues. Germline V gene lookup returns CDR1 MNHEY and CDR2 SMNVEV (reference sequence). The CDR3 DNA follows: TGTGCCAGCAGCCACCCCCCACCCGGGACAGGGGAGGAGCAGTACTTC. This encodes CASSHPPPGTGEEQYF.

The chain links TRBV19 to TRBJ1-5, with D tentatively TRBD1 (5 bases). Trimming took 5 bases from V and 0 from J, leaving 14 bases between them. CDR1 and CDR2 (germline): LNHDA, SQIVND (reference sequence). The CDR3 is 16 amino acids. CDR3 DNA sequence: TGTGCCAGTAGTTACGTAGGGGCTCGTAGCAATCAGCCCCAGCATTTT. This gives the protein CASSYVGARSNQPQHF.

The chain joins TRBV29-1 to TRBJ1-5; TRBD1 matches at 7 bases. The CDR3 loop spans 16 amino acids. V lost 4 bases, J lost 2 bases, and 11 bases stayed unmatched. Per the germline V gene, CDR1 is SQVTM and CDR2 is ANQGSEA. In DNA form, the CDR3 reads TGCAGCGTTGCCTCGGGCTCCGGACAGGGCAATCAGCCCCAGCATTTT. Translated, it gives CSVASGSGQGNQPQHF. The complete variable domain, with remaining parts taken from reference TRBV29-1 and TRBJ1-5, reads SAVISQKPSRDICQRGTSLTIQCQVDSQVTMMFWYRQQPGQSLTLIATANQGSEATYESGFVIDKFPISRPNLTFSTLTVSNMSPEDSSIYLCSVASGSGQGNQPQHFGDGTRLSIL.